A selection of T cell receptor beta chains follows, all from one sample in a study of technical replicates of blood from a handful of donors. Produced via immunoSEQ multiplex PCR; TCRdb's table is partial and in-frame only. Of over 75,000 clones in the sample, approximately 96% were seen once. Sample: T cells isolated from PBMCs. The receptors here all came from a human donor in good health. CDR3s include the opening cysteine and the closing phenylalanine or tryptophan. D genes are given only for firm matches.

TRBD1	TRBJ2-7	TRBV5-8	TGTGCCAGCAGCTTAAAATCCTACCGGGACAGGAGCTCCTACGAGCAGTACTTC	CASSLKSYRDRSSYEQYF
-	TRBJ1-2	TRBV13	TGTGCCAGCAGCTCCGAGGGGGATAACTATGGCTACACCTTC	CASSSEGDNYGYTF
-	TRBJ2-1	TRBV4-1	TGCGCCAGCAGCCAGCTAGTTGGTAACAATGAGCAGTTCTTC	CASSQLVGNNEQFF
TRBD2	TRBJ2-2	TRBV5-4	TGTGCCAGCAGCTTGGTTAGCGGGGGAGGCACCGGGGAGCTGTTTTTT	CASSLVSGGGTGELFF
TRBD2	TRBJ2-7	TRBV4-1	TGCGCCAGCAGCCACGTAGCGGGGGGAACCTACGAGCAGTACTTC	CASSHVAGGTYEQYF
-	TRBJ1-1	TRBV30	TGTGCCTGGAGTTGGGGGGTGAGCACTGAAGCTTTCTTT	CAWSWGVSTEAFF
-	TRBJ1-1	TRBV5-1	TGCGCCAGCAGCCCGCCGGGGGGAATGAACACTGAAGCTTTCTTT	CASSPPGGMNTEAFF
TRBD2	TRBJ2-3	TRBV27	TGTGCCAGCATGGCGGGGGGGGGAGATACGCAGTATTTT	CASMAGGGDTQYF
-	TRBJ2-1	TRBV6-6	TGTGCCAGCAGCGAGGGCGGGGATCAGTTCTTC	CASSEGGDQFF
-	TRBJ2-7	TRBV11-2	TGTGCCAGCAGCTTACAATTTTCAGGGGACGAGCAGTACTTC	CASSLQFSGDEQYF
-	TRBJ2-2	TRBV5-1	TGCGCCAGCAGCTCCGCAGGCCCCGGGGAGCTGTTTTTT	CASSSAGPGELFF
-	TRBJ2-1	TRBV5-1	TGCGCCAGCAGCTTGGAGCTCAATGAGCAGTTCTTC	CASSLELNEQFF
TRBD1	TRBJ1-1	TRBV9	TGTGCCAGCAGCGTCACAGGGGGGATGAACACTGAAGCTTTCTTT	CASSVTGGMNTEAFF
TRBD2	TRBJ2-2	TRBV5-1	TGCGCCAGCAGAGAGATAGCGGGGGGGCGAAACACCGGGGAGCTGTTTTTT	CASREIAGGRNTGELFF
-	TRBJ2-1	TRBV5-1	TGCGCCAGCAGCCCACGGGGTAGGAGCTCCTACAATGAGCAGTTCTTC	CASSPRGRSSYNEQFF
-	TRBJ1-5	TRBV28	TGTGCCATCATGGGGGGGAACAATCAGCCCCAGCATTTT	CAIMGGNNQPQHF
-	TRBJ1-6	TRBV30	TGTGCCTGGACAGGAATCACCCCCGGTTCACCCCTCCACTTT	CAWTGITPGSPLHF
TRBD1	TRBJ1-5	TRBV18	TGTGCCAGCTCACCAGGACAGGGCAATCAGCCCCAGCATTTT	CASSPGQGNQPQHF
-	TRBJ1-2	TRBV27	TGTGCCAGTTCCGGACACATTAACTATGGCTACACCTTC	CASSGHINYGYTF
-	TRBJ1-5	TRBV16	TGTGCCAGCAGCCAAGCCGGTAGGGACTTTGGGCCCCAGCATTTT	CASSQAGRDFGPQHF
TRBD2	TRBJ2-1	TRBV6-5	TGTGCCAGCAGTTACAGCTTAACTAGCGGGGACAATGAGCAGTTCTTC	CASSYSLTSGDNEQFF
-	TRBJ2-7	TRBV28	TGTGCCAGCAGTTCGCATAGCGGTTACTCCTACGAGCAGTACTTC	CASSSHSGYSYEQYF
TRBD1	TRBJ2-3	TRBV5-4	TGTGCCAGCAGACCTCTTGAGGACAGGGCAATCACAGATACGCAGTATTTT	CASRPLEDRAITDTQYF